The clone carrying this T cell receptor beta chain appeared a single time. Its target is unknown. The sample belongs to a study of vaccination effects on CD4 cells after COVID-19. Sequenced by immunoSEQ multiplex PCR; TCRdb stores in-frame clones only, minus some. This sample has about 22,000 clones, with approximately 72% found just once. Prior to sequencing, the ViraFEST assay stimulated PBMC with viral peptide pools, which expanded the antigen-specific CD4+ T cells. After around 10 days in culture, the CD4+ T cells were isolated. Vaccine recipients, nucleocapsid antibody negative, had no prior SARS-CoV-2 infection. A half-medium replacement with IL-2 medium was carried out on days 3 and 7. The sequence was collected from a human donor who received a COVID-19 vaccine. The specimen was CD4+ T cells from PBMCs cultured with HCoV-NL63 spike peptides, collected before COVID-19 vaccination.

The CDR3 nucleotides read TGTGCCACCAGTGATTCCGCAGGGATGGGCTACACCTTC. Translation gives CATSDSAGMGYTF. V usage is TRBV24-1 and J usage is TRBJ1-2; tentative D call: TRBD1 (5 bases). Between the trimmed V and J ends, which lost 2 bases and 8 bases, there was a span of 11 bases. Germline lookup yields CDR1 KGHDR and CDR2 SFDVKD. This CDR3 spans 13 amino acids.